What follows are 19 T cell receptor beta chains derived from one specimen sequenced in a study of prognosis after radiotherapy for stage I lung cancer. The authors amplified TCR beta CDR3 from genomic DNA using two-round multiplex PCR. Amplification during the initial PCR round employed primers specific to each TRBV and TRBJ gene. MiXCR was run by TCRdb on the multiplex PCR reads, yielding one entry per CDR3 protein. The sample contains approximately 20,000 distinct CDR3 sequences, roughly 26% of which appear only once. The specimen was PBMCs, collected before or after stereotactic body radiation therapy (not recorded which). These receptors originate from a donor over 45 with non-small cell lung cancer.

This clonotype was observed many times. The chain is built from TRBV12-3 or TRBV12-4 and TRBJ2-7, with TRBD1 matching over 10 bases. Germline trimming cut 6 bases from V and 5 bases from J; bases unmatched to any gene: 4. This CDR3 contains 13 residues. The CDR3 loop reads CASSLGQGHEQYF. DNA of the CDR3: TGTGCCAGCAGCTTGGGACAGGGGCACGAGCAGTACTTC.

CDR3 nucleotides: TGTGCCACCAGCAGGCCATACAGGGTCACAGATACGCAGTATTTT. Translated, it gives CATSRPYRVTDTQYF. The chain joins TRBV15 to TRBJ2-3; perhaps TRBD1 as D (6 bases). The CDR3 runs 15 residues. Germline CDR1 LNHNV, CDR2 YYDKDF (reference sequence). V dropped 3 bases and J dropped 2 bases, with 12 bases sitting between them.

The table lists this clonotype with many counts. The chain joins TRBV3-1 to TRBJ2-2; D is perhaps TRBD2 (6 bases). Deletions cut 0 bases from V and 5 bases from J, with 16 bases between. The CDR3 consists of 17 residues. Germline V gives CDR1 LGHDT, CDR2 YNNKEL (reference sequence). CDR3 residues: CASSQDSAGSGTGELFF. The CDR3 DNA is TGTGCCAGCAGCCAAGATTCGGCGGGATCGGGGACCGGGGAGCTGTTTTTT.

This clonotype is a singleton in its sample. CDR3 in amino acids: CSVPTSGRNEQYF. The CDR3 bases are TGCAGTGTTCCTACTAGCGGGAGAAACGAGCAGTACTTC. The J gene is TRBJ2-7, the V gene TRBV20-1, with 11 positions matching TRBD2. With 7 bases clipped from V and 5 bases from J, the junction kept 7 bases outside the gene matches. The germline CDR1 and CDR2 sequences are DFQATT and SNEGSKA (reference sequence). The CDR3 loop spans 13 amino acids.

This clonotype was seen at least ten times. J is TRBJ2-5 and V is TRBV5-5; 11 bases fit TRBD2. Germline-derived CDR1 and CDR2 are SGHKS and YYEKEE (reference sequence). The CDR3 contains 17 residues. The J segment lost 1 base and the V segment lost 1 base, leaving 6 bases of the junction unmatched. CDR3 coding DNA: TGTGCCAGCAGCTTGTCGACTAGCGGGACCCTCCAAGAGACCCAGTACTTC. Its translation is CASSLSTSGTLQETQYF.

This clonotype was counted at least ten times. The chain carries TRBV30 and TRBJ1-3, with D possibly TRBD1 on 6 matching bases. With 5 bases removed from V and 0 bases from J, the gap between germline ends came to 11 bases. The germline gives CDR1 GTSNPN, CDR2 SVGIG (reference sequence). CDR3 length: 14 amino acids. This CDR3 reads CAWDGGSSGNTIYF. CDR3 sequence (DNA): TGTGCCTGGGACGGGGGCAGCTCTGGAAACACCATATATTTT. The entire variable domain, with the rest obtained from reference TRBV30 and TRBJ1-3, is as follows: SQTIHQWPATLVQPVGSPLSLECTVEGTSNPNLYWYRQAAGRGLQLLFYSVGIGQISSEVPQNLSASRPQDRQFILSSKKLLLSDSGFYLCAWDGGSSGNTIYFGEGSWLTVV.

At least ten counts were recorded for this clonotype. CDR3 DNA sequence: TGCAGTGCTAGAACAGCGGGAGGAGGGAAGACCCAGTACTTC. This encodes CSARTAGGGKTQYF. V gene TRBV20-1 combines with J gene TRBJ2-5, with 9 bases aligning to TRBD2. The V segment lost 2 bases and the J segment 6 bases; nucleotides outside the gene matches: 7. CDR3 length: 14 residues. Per germline, CDR1 DFQATT and CDR2 SNEGSKA (reference sequence).

This clonotype was recorded at least ten times. The J gene is TRBJ2-3, the V gene TRBV10-3; TRBD2 is a possible D gene (8 bases). The CDR3 extends over 19 amino acids. The ends were cut back, 10 bases at V and 0 bases at J, with 29 bases in the middle. In germline, CDR1 is ENHRY, CDR2 SYGVKD. CDR3 DNA sequence: TGTGCCACCAAGGGGGGGCGGAGGGGGCTAGCGGGTAGCACAGATACGCAGTATTTT. As protein: CATKGGRRGLAGSTDTQYF.

On this clonotype: The germline gene is not matched at one end of the junction; a read error may be the cause. The J gene is TRBJ2-7, the V gene TRBV9, with unresolved D. Germline CDR1 SGDLS, CDR2 YYNGEE. CDR3 length equals 14 residues. CDR3 sequence reads: CASSGHGVSYEQYF. The CDR3 DNA is TGTGCCAGCAGCGGGCATGGAGTCTCCTACGAGCAGTACTTT.

This clonotype was detected ten times or more. The chain couples TRBV6-1 to TRBJ2-1; D gene uncertain. CDR1 and CDR2 (germline): MNHNS, SASEGT. The CDR3 runs to 15 residues. Trimming pared 3 bases from V and 1 base from J, leaving 10 bases between. CDR3 region: CASSDLAKSYNEQFF. CDR3 nucleotide sequence: TGTGCCAGCAGTGACCTTGCGAAATCCTACAATGAGCAGTTCTTC.

This clonotype was counted ten times or more. The J gene is TRBJ2-5, the V gene TRBV5-1, with D perhaps TRBD1 or TRBD2 (5 bases each). V was trimmed by 0 bases and J by 3 bases, leaving 9 bases between them. The CDR3 runs 14 residues. Germline V CDR1 and CDR2: SGHRS, YFSETQ. DNA for the CDR3: TGCGCCAGCAGCTTGGAAGGGACGAAAGAGACCCAGTACTTC. It yields the protein CASSLEGTKETQYF.

Points on this clonotype: This could be a read error, since a much larger clone is one nucleotide away. This sequence joins TRBV2 and TRBJ2-2; D is possibly TRBD1 or TRBD2 (5 bases each). Between the trimmed V and J ends, which lost 4 bases and 4 bases, there was a span of 13 bases. This CDR3 has 15 residues. Per the germline V gene, CDR1 is SNHLY and CDR2 is FYNNEI. In nucleotides, the CDR3 is TGTGCCAGCAGTGTGACGGCAGGGAGCACCGGGGAGCTGTTTTTT. This translates into CASSVTAGSTGELFF.

This clonotype was seen repeatedly, ten times or more. CDR3 bases: TGTGCCAGCAGCTTGACAGGGGTACGATATGGCTACACCTTC. Its translation: CASSLTGVRYGYTF. The chain links TRBV7-2 to TRBJ1-2, with TRBD1 matching over 8 bases. The J segment lost 5 bases and the V segment lost 3 bases, leaving 5 bases of the junction unmatched. CDR3 length equals 14 residues. Germline CDR1 SGHTA, CDR2 FQGNSA.

This clonotype was observed a single time. The chain employs TRBV6-1 and TRBJ2-3; D is tentatively TRBD1 or TRBD2 (6 bases each). Trimming cost V 9 bases and J 1 base, with 17 bases left between them. The CDR3 sequence is 15 residues long. Germline CDR1 MNHNS, CDR2 SASEGT. In nucleotides, the CDR3 is TGTGCCAGTAGAAATACAGGGACTGGCACAGATACGCAGTATTTT. Protein: CASRNTGTGTDTQYF.

In its sample, this clonotype was seen many times. This sequence joins TRBV4-3 and TRBJ2-7; 12 nucleotides align to TRBD2. The CDR3 consists of 16 residues. The germline CDR1 and CDR2 sequences are LGHNA and YSLEER. The trim removed 0 bases at V and 4 bases at J, leaving 4 bases unmatched. The CDR3 region is CASSQEVTSGGYEQYF. The CDR3, as DNA: TGCGCCAGCAGCCAAGAAGTGACTAGCGGGGGTTACGAGCAGTACTTC.

In the case of this clonotype: A much larger clone lies one base from this, so it may be a read error. V gene TRBV6-4 combines with J gene TRBJ2-3; possibly TRBD1 or TRBD2 for D (5 bases each). Trimming pared 3 bases from V and 10 bases from J, leaving 14 bases between. The germline gives CDR1 MRHNA, CDR2 SNTAGT. The CDR3 is 13 amino acids. For the CDR3, the DNA is TGTGCCAGCAGTGAGGGGGAATCCGATTCGCAGTATTTT. Translating it yields CASSEGESDSQYF.

This clonotype was recorded many times. The chain links TRBV7-2 to TRBJ2-1, with 9 bases lining up with TRBD2. CDR1 is SGHTA, CDR2 FQGNSA, per germline. CDR3 size: 16 residues. J lost 7 bases, V lost 4 bases, and 11 bases had no gene match. The CDR3 loop is CASSSRRGGRGNEQFF. The CDR3 DNA reads TGTGCCAGCAGCTCAAGGCGGGGGGGCAGGGGGAATGAGCAGTTCTTC.

This clonotype was recorded many times. The J gene is TRBJ2-1, the V gene TRBV10-3; no firm D call. The CDR3 consists of 14 residues. V was cut by 3 bases and J by 5 bases, with 11 bases left in between. Germline V gives CDR1 ENHRY, CDR2 SYGVKD. Here the CDR3 DNA reads TGTGCCATCAGTGAACCCGGGCGCCACAATGAGCAGTTCTTC. This translates into CAISEPGRHNEQFF.

This clonotype appeared many times. The chain employs TRBV7-2 and TRBJ2-7, with TRBD2 matching over 11 bases. This CDR3 has 19 amino acids. The V and J ends lost 1 base and 3 bases, in that order; junction bases with no gene match: 14. Germline V gives CDR1 SGHTA, CDR2 FQGNSA. In DNA, the CDR3 is TGTGCCAGCAGCTTAGTATATGCGGCTAGCGGGAGGATTAACTACGAGCAGTACTTC. Its protein product is CASSLVYAASGRINYEQYF. The complete variable domain, with remaining parts taken from reference TRBV7-2 and TRBJ2-7, reads GAGVSQSPSNKVTEKGKDVELRCDPISGHTALYWYRQSLGQGLEFLIYFQGNSAPDKSGLPSDRFSAERTGGSVSTLTIQRTQQEDSAVYLCASSLVYAASGRINYEQYFGPGTRLTVT.